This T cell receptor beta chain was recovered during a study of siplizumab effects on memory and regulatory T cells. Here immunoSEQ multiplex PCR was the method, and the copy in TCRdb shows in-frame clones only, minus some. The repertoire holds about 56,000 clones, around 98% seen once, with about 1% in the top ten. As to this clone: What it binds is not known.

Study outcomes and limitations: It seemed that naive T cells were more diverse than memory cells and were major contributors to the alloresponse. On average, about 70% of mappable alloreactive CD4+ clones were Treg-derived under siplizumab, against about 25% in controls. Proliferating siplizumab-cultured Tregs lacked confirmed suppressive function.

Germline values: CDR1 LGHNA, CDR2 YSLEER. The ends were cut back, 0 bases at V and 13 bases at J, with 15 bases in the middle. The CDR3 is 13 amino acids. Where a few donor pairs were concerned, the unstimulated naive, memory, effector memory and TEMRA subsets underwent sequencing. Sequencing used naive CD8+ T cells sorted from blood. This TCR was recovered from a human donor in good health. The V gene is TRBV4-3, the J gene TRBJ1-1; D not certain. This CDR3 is CASSQDLGTECFF. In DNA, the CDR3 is TGCGCCAGCAGCCAAGATCTGGGAACCGAGTGTTTCTTT.